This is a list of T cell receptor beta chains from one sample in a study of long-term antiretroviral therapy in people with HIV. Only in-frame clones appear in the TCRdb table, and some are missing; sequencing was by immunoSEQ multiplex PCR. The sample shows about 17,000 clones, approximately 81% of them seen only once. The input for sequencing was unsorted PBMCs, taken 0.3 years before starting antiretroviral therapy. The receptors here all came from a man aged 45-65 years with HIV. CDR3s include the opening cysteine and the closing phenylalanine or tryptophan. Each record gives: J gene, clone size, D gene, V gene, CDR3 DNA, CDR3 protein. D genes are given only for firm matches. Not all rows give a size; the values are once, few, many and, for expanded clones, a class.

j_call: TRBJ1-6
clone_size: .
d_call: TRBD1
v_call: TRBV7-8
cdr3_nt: TGTGCCAGCAGCTTAGGGGGACAGACCTCCTATAATTCACCCCTCCACTTT
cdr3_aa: CASSLGGQTSYNSPLHF

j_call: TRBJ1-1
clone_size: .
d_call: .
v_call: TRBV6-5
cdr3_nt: TGTGCCAGCAGTACGCAAAGGGCGAACACTGAAGCTTTCTTT
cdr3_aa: CASSTQRANTEAFF

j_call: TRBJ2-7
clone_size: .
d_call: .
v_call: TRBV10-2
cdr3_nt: TGCGCCAGCAGTGACCCCTCCGGGGGAAGGTACGAGCAGTACTTC
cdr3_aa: CASSDPSGGRYEQYF

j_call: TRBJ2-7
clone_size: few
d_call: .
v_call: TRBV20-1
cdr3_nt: TGCAGTGCTCTCCGGGGCGCCGAGCAGTACTTC
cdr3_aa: CSALRGAEQYF

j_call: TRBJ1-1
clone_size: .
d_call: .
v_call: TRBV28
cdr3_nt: TGTGCCAGCAGTTTATACGGGGCAGGGAGGCACACTGAAGCTTTCTTT
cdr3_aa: CASSLYGAGRHTEAFF

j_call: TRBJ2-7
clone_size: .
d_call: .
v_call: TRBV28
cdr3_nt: TGTGCCAGCAGTTTAGTCGGGGGTCCGGGCGAGCAGTACTTC
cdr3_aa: CASSLVGGPGEQYF

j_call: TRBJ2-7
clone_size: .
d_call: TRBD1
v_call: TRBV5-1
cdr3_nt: TGCGCCAGCAGCTTTGACAGGGTCGAGCAGTACTTC
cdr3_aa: CASSFDRVEQYF

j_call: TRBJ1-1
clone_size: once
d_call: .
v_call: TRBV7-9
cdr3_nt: TGTGCCAGCAGCTGGGTCGGGGGAAACACTGAAGCTTTCTTT
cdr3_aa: CASSWVGGNTEAFF

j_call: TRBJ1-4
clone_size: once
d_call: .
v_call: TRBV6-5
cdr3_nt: TGTGCCAGCAGACCGACAGCAACTAATGAAAAACTGTTTTTT
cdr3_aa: CASRPTATNEKLFF

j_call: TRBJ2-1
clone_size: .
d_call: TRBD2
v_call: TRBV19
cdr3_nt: TGTGCCAGTAGTATTCTGACTAGCGGGAAGAATGAGCAGTTCTTC
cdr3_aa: CASSILTSGKNEQFF

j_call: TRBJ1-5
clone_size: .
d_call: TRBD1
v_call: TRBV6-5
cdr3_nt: TGTGCCAGCAGCTTAACAGGGACAGGGCAGCCCCAGCATTTT
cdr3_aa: CASSLTGTGQPQHF

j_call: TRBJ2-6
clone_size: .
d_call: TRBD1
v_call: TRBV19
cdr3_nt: TGTGCCAGTAGAAAGACAGGGCTGGTGCGTGGGGCCAACGTCCTGACTTTC
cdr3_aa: CASRKTGLVRGANVLTF

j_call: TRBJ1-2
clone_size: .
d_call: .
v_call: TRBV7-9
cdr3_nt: TGTGCCAGCAGCCCCCCTGGGAGGGGTTCCTATGGCTACACCTTC
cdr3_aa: CASSPPGRGSYGYTF

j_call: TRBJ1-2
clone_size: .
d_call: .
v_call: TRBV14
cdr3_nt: TGTGCCAGCAGCTACCTCGTGAGGGGGGGCTACACCTTC
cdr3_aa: CASSYLVRGGYTF

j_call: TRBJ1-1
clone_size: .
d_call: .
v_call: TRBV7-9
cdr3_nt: TGTGCCAGCAGCCGTCGACAGGAGGTTTCCTTCACTGAAGCTTTCTTT
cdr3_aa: CASSRRQEVSFTEAFF

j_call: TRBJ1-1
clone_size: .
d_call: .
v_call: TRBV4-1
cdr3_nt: TGCGCCAGCAGCCAAGATTCTATAAGGGGGTCTATGAACACTGAAGCTTTCTTT
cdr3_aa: CASSQDSIRGSMNTEAFF

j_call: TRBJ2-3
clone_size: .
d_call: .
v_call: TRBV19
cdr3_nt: TGTGCCAGTAGCTCCCCCTCGGGTCTTTCAGATACGCAGTATTTT
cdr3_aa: CASSSPSGLSDTQYF

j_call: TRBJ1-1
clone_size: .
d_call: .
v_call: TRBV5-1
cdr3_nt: TGCGCCAGCAGAGGGGGGATGAACACTGAAGCTTTCTTT
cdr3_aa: CASRGGMNTEAFF

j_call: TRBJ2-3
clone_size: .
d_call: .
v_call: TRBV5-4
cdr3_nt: TGTGCCAGCAGCTACACTCCGAGTTCGGGGGGCAGAGATACGCAGTATTTT
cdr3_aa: CASSYTPSSGGRDTQYF

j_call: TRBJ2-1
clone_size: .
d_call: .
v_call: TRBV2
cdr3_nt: TGTGCCAGCAGTGAACGGCTAGCGCAATACAATGAGCAGTTCTTC
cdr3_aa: CASSERLAQYNEQFF

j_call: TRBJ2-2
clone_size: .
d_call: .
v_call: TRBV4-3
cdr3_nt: TGCGCCAGCAGCCAAGCCCCAGAGAACACCGGGGAGCTGTTTTTT
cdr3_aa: CASSQAPENTGELFF

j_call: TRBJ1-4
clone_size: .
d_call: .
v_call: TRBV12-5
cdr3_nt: TGTGCTAGTGGTCAAGGGCTCGGGGATGAAAAACTGTTTTTT
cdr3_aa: CASGQGLGDEKLFF

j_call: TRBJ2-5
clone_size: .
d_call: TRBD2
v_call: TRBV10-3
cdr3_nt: TGTGCCACCCGGACTAGCGGGAGGAATCAGGAGACCCAGTACTTC
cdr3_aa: CATRTSGRNQETQYF

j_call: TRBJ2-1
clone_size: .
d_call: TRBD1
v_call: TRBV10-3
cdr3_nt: TGTGCCATCAGTGAAGGGACAGGGTCGTATAATGAGCAGTTCTTC
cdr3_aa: CAISEGTGSYNEQFF

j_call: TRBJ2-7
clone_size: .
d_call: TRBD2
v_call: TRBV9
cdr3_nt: TGTGCCAGCAGCGTCGGGACTAGCGTGAGGGGCTCCTACGAGCAGTACTTC
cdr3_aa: CASSVGTSVRGSYEQYF

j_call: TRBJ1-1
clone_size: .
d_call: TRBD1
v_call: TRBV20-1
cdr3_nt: TGCAGTGCTACAGGGGGGAGGATGGCTTTCTTT
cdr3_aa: CSATGGRMAFF

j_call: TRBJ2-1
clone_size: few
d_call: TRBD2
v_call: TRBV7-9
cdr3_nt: TGTGCCAGCAGCTTGAGAGGGCGGGAGGGGACCTACAATGAGCAGTTCTTC
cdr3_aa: CASSLRGREGTYNEQFF

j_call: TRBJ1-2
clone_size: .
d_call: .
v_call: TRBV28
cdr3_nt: TGTGCCAGCAGTTCTTTGGACGGCTACACCTTC
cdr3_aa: CASSSLDGYTF

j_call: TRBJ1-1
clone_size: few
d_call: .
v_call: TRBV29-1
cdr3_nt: TGCAGCGTTCAAAGGGGAGGGACTGAAGCTTTCTTT
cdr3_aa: CSVQRGGTEAFF

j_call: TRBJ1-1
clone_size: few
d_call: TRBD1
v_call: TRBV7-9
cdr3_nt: TGTGCCAGCAGCTTTCAGGGGGCAATGAACACTGAAGCTTTCTTT
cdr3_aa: CASSFQGAMNTEAFF

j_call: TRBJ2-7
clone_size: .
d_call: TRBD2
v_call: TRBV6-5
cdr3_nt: TGTGCCAGCAGTTTTGGACTAGCGGGGGAGCAGTACTTC
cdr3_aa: CASSFGLAGEQYF

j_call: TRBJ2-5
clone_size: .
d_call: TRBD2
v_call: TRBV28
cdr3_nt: TGTGCCAGCAGTACCCCCGGGGGGGCTGGGGAGACCCAGTACTTC
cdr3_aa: CASSTPGGAGETQYF

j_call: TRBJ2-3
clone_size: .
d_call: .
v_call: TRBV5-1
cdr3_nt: TGCGCCAGCAGCTTGGCCGTAAGTTCACTCAGCACAGATACGCAGTATTTT
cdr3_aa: CASSLAVSSLSTDTQYF

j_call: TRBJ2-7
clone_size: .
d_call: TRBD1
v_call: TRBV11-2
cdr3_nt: TGTGCCAGCAGCTTAATCGGGACAGAGGCCTACGAGCAGTACTTC
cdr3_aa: CASSLIGTEAYEQYF

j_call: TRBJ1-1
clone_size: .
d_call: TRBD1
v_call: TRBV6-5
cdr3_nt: TGTGCCAGCAGCCTACAGGGGCGGACCGAAGCTTTCTTT
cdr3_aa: CASSLQGRTEAFF

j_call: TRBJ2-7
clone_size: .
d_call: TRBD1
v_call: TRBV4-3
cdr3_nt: TGCGCCAGCAGCCTTACTCCGACAGGGGAAGGGTCTTGCGAGCAGTACTTC
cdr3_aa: CASSLTPTGEGSCEQYF

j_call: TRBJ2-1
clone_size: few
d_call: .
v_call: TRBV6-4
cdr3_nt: TGTGCCAGCAGTGACTCCCTTTCGAGCGGTGAGCAGTTCTTC
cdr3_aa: CASSDSLSSGEQFF

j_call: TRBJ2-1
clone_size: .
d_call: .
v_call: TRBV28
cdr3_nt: TGTGCCAGCAGTCGGGGGATCCACAATGAGCAGTTCTTC
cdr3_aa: CASSRGIHNEQFF

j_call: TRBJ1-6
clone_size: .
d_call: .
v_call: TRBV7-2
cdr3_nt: TGTGCCAGCAGCCACGGTGGCAGTGTGAGATGGTCCTATAATTCACCCCTCCACTTT
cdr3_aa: CASSHGGSVRWSYNSPLHF

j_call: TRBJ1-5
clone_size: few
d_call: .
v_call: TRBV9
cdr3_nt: TGTGCCAGCAGCGTAGGGGGGTTGGGCAATCAGCCCCAGCATTTT
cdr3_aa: CASSVGGLGNQPQHF

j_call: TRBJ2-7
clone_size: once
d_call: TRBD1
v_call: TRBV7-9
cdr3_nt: TGTGCCAGCGCCCGGGACAGGGACTCTTACGAGCAGTACTTC
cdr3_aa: CASARDRDSYEQYF

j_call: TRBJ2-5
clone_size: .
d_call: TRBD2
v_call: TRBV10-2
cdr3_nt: TGCGCCAGCAGCCTCATCGCGAGCGGGAGCGCCCAAGAGACCCAGTACTTC
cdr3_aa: CASSLIASGSAQETQYF

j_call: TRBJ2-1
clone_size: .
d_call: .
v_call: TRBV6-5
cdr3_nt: TGTGCCAGCAGTTACTCCGCCTTAATGGATGAGCAGTTCTTC
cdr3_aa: CASSYSALMDEQFF

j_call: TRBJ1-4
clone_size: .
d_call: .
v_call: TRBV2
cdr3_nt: TGTGCCAGCAGACGATCAACTAATGAAAAACTGTTTTTT
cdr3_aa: CASRRSTNEKLFF

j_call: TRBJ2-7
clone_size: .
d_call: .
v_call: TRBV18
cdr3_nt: TGTGCCAGCTCACCAAGTCGTTCCTACGAGCAGTACTTC
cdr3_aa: CASSPSRSYEQYF

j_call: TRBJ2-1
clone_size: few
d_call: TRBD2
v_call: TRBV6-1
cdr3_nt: TGTGCTGGGACTAGCGGGGGGGCCTACAATGAGCAGTTCTTC
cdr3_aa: CAGTSGGAYNEQFF

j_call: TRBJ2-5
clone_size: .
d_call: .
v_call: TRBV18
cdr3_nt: TGTGCCAGCTCACCTGTCCGGGGCCCGACCGGCGAAGAGACCCAGTACTTC
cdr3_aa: CASSPVRGPTGEETQYF

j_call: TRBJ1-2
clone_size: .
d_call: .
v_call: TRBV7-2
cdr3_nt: TGTGCCAGCAGCTTAGCGGGCAGGCGGGACTATGGCTACACCTTC
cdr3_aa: CASSLAGRRDYGYTF

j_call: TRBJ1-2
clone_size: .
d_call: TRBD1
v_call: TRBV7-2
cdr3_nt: TGTGCCAGCAGCTATGGGGGACAGGGGGCCATTCAAGGGTATGGCTACACCTTC
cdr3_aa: CASSYGGQGAIQGYGYTF

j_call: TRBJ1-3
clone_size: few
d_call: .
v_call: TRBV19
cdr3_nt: TGTGCCAGTAGTCTAGGGAACTCTGGAAACACCATATATTTT
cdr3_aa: CASSLGNSGNTIYF

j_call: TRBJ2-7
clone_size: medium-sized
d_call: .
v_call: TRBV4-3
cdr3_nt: TGCGCCAGCAGCCAAGAGTCGAGCGGTTCCTCCTACGAGCAGTACTTC
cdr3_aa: CASSQESSGSSYEQYF

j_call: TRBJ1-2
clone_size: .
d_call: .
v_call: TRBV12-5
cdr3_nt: TGTGCTAGTGGTTTTGGTGGGGTTAACTATGGCTACACCTTC
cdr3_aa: CASGFGGVNYGYTF

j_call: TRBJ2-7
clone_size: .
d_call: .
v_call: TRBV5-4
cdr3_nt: TGTGCCAGCAGCAGCTCCTACGAGCAGTACTTC
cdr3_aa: CASSSSYEQYF

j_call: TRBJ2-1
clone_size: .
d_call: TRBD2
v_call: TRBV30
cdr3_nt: TGTGCCTCAACGTCGCTAGCGGGAGGGCCCTACAATGAGCAGTTCTTC
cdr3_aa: CASTSLAGGPYNEQFF

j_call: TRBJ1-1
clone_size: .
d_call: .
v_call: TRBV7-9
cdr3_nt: TGTGCCAGCAGCGCCCCGGTCACTGAAGCTTTCTTT
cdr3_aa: CASSAPVTEAFF